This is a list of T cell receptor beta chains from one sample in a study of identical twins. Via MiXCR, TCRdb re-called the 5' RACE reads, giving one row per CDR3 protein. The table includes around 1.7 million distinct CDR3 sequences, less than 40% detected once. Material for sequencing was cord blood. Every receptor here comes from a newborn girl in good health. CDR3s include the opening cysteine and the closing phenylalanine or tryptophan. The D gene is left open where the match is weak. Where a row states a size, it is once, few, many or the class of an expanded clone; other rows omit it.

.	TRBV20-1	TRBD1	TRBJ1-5	CSARDGQGASNQPQHF	TGCAGTGCTAGAGACGGACAGGGGGCAAGCAATCAGCCCCAGCATTTT
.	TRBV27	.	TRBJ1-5	CASSVTGYQPQHF	TGTGCCAGCAGTGTAACAGGTTATCAGCCCCAGCATTTT
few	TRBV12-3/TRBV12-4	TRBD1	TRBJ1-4	CASRPTGGGGEKLFF	TGTGCCAGCAGGCCGACAGGGGGCGGAGGTGAAAAACTGTTTTTT
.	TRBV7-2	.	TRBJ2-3	CASSQGGGPQYF	TGTGCCAGCAGTCAAGGAGGCGGGCCGCAGTATTTT
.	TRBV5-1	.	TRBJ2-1	CASSLGTQLSYNQQFF	TGCGCCAGCAGCTTGGGTACCCAACTCTCCTACAATCAGCAGTTCTTC
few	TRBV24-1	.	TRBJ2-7	CATSGSGEYRYNEQYF	TGTGCCACCAGTGGATCCGGGGAGTATCGGTACAATGAGCAGTACTTC
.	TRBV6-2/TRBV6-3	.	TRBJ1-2	CAGKADGYTF	TGTGCCGGCAAGGCTGATGGCTACACCTTC
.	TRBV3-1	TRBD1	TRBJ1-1	CASSHPSGTGVKAEAFF	TGTGCCAGCAGCCACCCCTCCGGGACAGGGGTCAAAGCTGAAGCTTTCTTT
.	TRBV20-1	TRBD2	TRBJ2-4	CSARRFEREHEHYF	TGCAGTGCCCGGCGCTTCGAGCGGGAGCACGAGCACTACTTC
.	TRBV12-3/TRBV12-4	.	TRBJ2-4	CASSYRGRKNIQYF	TGTGCCAGCAGTTATCGGGGGCGCAAAAACATTCAGTACTTC
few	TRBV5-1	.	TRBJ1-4	CASSRTFNEKLFF	TGCGCCAGCAGCCGCACATTCAATGAAAAACTGTTTTTT
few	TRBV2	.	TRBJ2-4	CASRKGGGAKNIQYF	TGTGCCAGCAGGAAGGGGGGGGGAGCCAAAAACATTCAGTACTTC
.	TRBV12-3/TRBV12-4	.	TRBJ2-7	CASSLGLISYNEQYF	TGTGCCAGCAGTTTAGGACTTATCTCCTACAATGAGCAGTACTTC
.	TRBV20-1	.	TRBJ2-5	CSARGPTYNEQYF	TGCAGTGCTAGAGGCCCTACGTACAATGAGCAGTACTTC
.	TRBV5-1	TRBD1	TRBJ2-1	CASSLLQGVNEQFF	TGCGCCAGCAGCTTGTTACAGGGGGTCAATGAGCAGTTCTTC
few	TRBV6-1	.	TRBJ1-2	CASSEGSGRSDGYTF	TGTGCCAGCAGTGAAGGTTCAGGGCGGTCGGATGGCTACACCTTC
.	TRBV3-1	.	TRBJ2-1	CASSHRVPSNEQFF	TGTGCCAGCAGCCACAGGGTCCCCTCAAATGAGCAGTTCTTC
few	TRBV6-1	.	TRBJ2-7	CASSLPDGSSVPHSYEQYF	TGTGCCAGCAGTCTCCCTGATGGGTCTAGCGTCCCCCACTCCTACGAGCAGTACTTC
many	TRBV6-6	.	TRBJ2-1	CASSLPKSSYNEQFF	TGTGCCAGCAGCCTCCCGAAAAGCTCCTACAATGAGCAGTTCTTC
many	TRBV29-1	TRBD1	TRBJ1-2	CSVVKGGANYGYTF	TGCAGCGTTGTTAAAGGGGGCGCCAACTATGGCTACACCTTC
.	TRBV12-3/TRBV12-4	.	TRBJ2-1	CASSPLVARSYEQFF	TGTGCCAGCAGCCCTCTAGTAGCGCGCTCCTACGAGCAGTTCTTC
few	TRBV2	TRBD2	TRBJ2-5	CASIQLAGGFQETQYF	TGTGCCAGCATTCAACTAGCGGGGGGGTTCCAAGAGACCCAGTACTTC